The 7 T cell receptor beta chains reported below all come from one sample, sequenced in a study of molecular identifiers for immune sequencing clone quantification. From the PCR reads, TCRdb called clonotypes with MiXCR, one entry per CDR3 protein. The sample includes nearly 650,000 distinct CDR3 sequences, less than 30% of them seen just once. The sequenced material came from naive CD8+ T cells from blood, with Jurkat cell RNA spiked in. Subset here: FACS-sorted CD8+CD4-CCR7+CD45RA+ naive T cells. The receptor source for this set is a human donor in good health. Some libraries in this study had Jurkat cell RNA spiked in.

As concerns this clonotype: Germline is not matched at one junction end, which may reflect a read error. The rearrangement links TRBV9 to TRBJ1-1, with TRBD1 as a possible D gene (5 bases). The CDR3 runs to 13 residues. Germline lookup yields CDR1 SGDLS and CDR2 YYNGEE. CDR3 loop: CASSVGTGVRALF. In DNA form, the CDR3 reads TGTGCCAGCAGCGTCGGGACGGGGGTTCGTGCTCTCTTT.

Regarding this clonotype: The conserved phenylalanine or tryptophan is not found at the CDR3 terminus, so this likely reflects a read error. The rearrangement links TRBV27 to TRBJ2-7, with D maybe TRBD2 (6 bases). Germline V gene lookup returns CDR1 MNHEY and CDR2 SMNVEV (reference sequence). Trimming cost V 6 bases and J 7 bases, with 16 bases left between them. The CDR3 consists of 13 residues. CDR3 loop: CASSQGGAYEQYS. The CDR3 DNA sequence: TGTGCCAGCAGCCAGGGCGGGGCGTATGAGCAGTACTCC.

The gene calls are TRBV24-1 and TRBJ2-3; D is possibly TRBD1 (6 bases). V lost 0 bases and J lost 3, with 21 bases in between. The germline gives CDR1 KGHDR, CDR2 SFDVKD. CDR3 length: 19 amino acids. The CDR3 DNA reads as TGTGCCACCAGTGATTTGGACCCCTCCAGAGGACAGCCAACAGATACGCAGTATTTT. Residues: CATSDLDPSRGQPTDTQYF.

The chain is built from TRBV7-9 and TRBJ1-2, with 10 nucleotides matching TRBD1. V lost 0 bases to trimming and J lost 12 bases; unmatched junction nucleotides: 7. Looked up from germline, CDR1 is SEHNR and CDR2 is FQNEAQ (reference sequence). CDR3 length equals 14 residues. The CDR3 region has the DNA TGTGCCAGCAGCTTAGCGGACAGGGGGTACGTCGACACCTTC. This sequence encodes CASSLADRGYVDTF.

This clonotype has a handful of counts. The chain couples TRBV4-1 to TRBJ2-7; 15 bases map to TRBD2. Trimming removed 1 base from V and 7 bases from J; junction bases left unmatched: 11. CDR3 length: 18 residues. CDR1 and CDR2 (germline): MGHRA, YSYEKL. The CDR3 region has the DNA TGCGCCAGCAGCCAAGTGGGGACTAGCGGGGGGCAAAGGTGGGAGCAGTACTTC. Its translation is CASSQVGTSGGQRWEQYF.

CDR3 loop: CASSLSTGGLSGATYEQYF. The CDR3 bases are TGTGCCAGCAGTCTCTCGACAGGGGGCTTGAGCGGGGCAACCTACGAGCAGTACTTC. The chain couples TRBV28 to TRBJ2-7, with 10 bases fitting TRBD1. CDR1 is MDHEN, CDR2 SYDVKM, per germline. The CDR3 spans 19 residues. The V and J ends lost 5 bases and 2 bases, in that order; junction bases with no gene match: 18. Drawing the rest from reference TRBV28 and TRBJ2-7, the complete variable domain is DVKVTQSSRYLVKRTGEKVFLECVQDMDHENMFWYRQDPGLGLRLIYFSYDVKMKEKGDIPEGYSVSREKKERFSLILESASTNQTSMYLCASSLSTGGLSGATYEQYFGPGTRLTVT.

In DNA, the CDR3 is TGTGCCTGGAGTCTCACCTCTAGCGGGGGGGCCTACAATGAGCAGTTCTTC. It encodes CAWSLTSSGGAYNEQFF. This chain connects TRBV30 to TRBJ2-1, with TRBD2 matching over 12 bases. This CDR3 is 17 amino acids long. Germline CDR1 is GTSNPN and CDR2 is SVGIG (reference sequence). The V gene end was trimmed by 2 bases and the J gene end by 2 bases; junction bases not matched to a gene: 7.